This T cell receptor (beta chain) was documented in a study of radiation and T cells in renal cell carcinoma. A word on this clone: Other DNA sequences within the sample encode an identical CDR3.

Repertoires were generated with immunoSEQ multiplex PCR, while TCRdb's copy carries only in-frame clones and drops some. The sample has some 20,000 clones, around 57% seen once. The length of the CDR3 is 15 residues. The trim removed 5 bases at V and 0 bases at J, leaving 1 base unmatched. Germline assignment: CDR1 SGHTA and CDR2 FQGNSA. Treatment defined: treatment-naive control, cytoreductive nephrectomy. Control samples are tumors resected by cytoreductive nephrectomy without prior radiation. The source is a human donor with renal cell carcinoma. The chain combines TRBV7-2 with TRBJ2-6; TRBD1 aligns across 7 bases. The sequences come from tumor tissue, collected from a patient whose treatment was nephrectomy without radiotherapy. The CDR3 coding sequence is TGTGCCAGCAGCCGGGACAGCTCTGGGGCCAACGTCCTGACTTTC. It encodes CASSRDSSGANVLTF.